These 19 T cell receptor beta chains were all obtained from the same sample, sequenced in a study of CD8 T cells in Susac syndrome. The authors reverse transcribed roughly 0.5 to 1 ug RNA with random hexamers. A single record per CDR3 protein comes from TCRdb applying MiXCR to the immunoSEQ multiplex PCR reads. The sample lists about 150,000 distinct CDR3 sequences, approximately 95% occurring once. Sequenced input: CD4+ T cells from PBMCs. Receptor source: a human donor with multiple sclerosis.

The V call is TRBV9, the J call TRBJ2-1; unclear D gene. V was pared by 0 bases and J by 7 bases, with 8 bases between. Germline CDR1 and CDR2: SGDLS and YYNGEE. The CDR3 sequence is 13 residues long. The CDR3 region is CASSVDMGNEQFF. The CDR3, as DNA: TGTGCCAGCAGCGTAGATATGGGTAATGAGCAGTTCTTC.

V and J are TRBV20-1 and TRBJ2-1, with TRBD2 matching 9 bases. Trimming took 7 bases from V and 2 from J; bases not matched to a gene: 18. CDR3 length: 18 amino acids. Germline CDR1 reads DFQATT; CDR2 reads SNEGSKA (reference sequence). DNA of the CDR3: TGCAGTGTAAACGGGCTAGCGGGGTACTTGGGAACCTACAATGAGCAGTTCTTC. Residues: CSVNGLAGYLGTYNEQFF.

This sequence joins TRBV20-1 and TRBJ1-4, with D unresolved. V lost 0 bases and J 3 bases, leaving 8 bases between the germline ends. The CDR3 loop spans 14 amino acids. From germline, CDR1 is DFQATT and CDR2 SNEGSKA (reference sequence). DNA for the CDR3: TGCAGTGCTAGAGATGTGTGGCCTAATGAAAAACTGTTTTTT. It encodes CSARDVWPNEKLFF.

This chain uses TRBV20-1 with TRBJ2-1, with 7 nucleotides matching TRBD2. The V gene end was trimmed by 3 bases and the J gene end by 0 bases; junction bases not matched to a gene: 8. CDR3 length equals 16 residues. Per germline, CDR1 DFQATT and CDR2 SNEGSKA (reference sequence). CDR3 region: CSARGGWGSSYNEQFF. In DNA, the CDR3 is TGCAGTGCTAGGGGGGGGTGGGGGTCCTCCTACAATGAGCAGTTCTTC.

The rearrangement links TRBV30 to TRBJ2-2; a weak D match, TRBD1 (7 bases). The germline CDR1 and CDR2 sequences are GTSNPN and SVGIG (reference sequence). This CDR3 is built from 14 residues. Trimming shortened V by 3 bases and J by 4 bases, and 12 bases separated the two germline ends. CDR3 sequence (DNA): TGTGCCTGGAGGAAGCAGGGGGGCACCGGGGAGCTGTTTTTT. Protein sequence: CAWRKQGGTGELFF. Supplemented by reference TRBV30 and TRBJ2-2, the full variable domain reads SQTIHQWPATLVQPVGSPLSLECTVEGTSNPNLYWYRQAAGRGLQLLFYSVGIGQISSEVPQNLSASRPQDRQFILSSKKLLLSDSGFYLCAWRKQGGTGELFFGEGSRLTVL.

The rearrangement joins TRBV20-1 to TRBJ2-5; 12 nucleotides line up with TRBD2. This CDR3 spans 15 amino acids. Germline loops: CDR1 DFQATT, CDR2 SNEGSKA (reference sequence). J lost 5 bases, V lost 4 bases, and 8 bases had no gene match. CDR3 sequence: CSATSSGRAWETQYF. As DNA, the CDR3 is TGCAGTGCTACCTCTAGCGGGAGGGCCTGGGAGACCCAGTACTTC.

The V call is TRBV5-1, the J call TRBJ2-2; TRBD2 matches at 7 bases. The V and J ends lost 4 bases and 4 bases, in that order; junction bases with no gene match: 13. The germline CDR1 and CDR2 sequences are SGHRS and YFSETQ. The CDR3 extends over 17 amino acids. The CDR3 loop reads CASSPRGWGGSTGELFF. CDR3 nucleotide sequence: TGCGCCAGCAGCCCGCGTGGCTGGGGGGGAAGCACCGGGGAGCTGTTTTTT.

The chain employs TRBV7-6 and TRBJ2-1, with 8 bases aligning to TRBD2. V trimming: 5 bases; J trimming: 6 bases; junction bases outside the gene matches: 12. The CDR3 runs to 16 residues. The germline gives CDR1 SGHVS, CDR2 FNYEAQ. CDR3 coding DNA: TGTGCCAGCAGCACCTCGGGGGGGACTTCAGTCAATGAGCAGTTCTTC. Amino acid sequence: CASSTSGGTSVNEQFF. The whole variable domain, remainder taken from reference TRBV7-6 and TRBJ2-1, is GAGVSQSPRYKVTKRGQDVALRCDPISGHVSLYWYRQALGQGPEFLTYFNYEAQQDKSGLPNDRFSAERPEGSISTLTIQRTEQRDSAMYRCASSTSGGTSVNEQFFGPGTRLTVL.

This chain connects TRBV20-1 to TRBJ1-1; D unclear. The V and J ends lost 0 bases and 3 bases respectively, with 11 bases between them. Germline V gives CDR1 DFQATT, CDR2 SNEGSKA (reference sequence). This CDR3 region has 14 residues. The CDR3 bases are TGCAGTGCTAGAGATGGCCGCAGGCACACTGAAGCTTTCTTT. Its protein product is CSARDGRRHTEAFF.

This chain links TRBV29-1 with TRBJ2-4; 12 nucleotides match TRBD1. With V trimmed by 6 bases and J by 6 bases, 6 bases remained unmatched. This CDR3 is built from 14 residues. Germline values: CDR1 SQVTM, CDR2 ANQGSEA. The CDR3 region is CSVPMGQGANIQYF. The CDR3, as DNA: TGCAGCGTCCCCATGGGACAGGGGGCAAACATTCAGTACTTC.

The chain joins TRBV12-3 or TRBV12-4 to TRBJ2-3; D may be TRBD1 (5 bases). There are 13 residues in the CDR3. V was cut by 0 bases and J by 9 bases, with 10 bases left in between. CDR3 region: CASSLAVRQTQYF. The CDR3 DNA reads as TGTGCCAGCAGTTTAGCGGTGAGACAGACGCAGTATTTT.

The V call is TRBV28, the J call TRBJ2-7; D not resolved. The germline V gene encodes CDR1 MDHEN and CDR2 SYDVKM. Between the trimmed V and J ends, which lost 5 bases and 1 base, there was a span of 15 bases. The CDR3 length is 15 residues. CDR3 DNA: TGTGCCAGCAGTCAACCCGGGCAGCCGTCCTACGAGCAGTACTTC. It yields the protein CASSQPGQPSYEQYF.

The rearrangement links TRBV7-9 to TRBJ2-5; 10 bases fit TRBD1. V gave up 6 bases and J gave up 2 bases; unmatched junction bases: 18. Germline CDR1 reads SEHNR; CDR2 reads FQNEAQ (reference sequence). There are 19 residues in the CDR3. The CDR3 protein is CASRASGTGASRWQETQYF. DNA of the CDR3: TGTGCCAGCAGGGCGAGCGGGACAGGGGCGAGTCGATGGCAAGAGACCCAGTACTTC.

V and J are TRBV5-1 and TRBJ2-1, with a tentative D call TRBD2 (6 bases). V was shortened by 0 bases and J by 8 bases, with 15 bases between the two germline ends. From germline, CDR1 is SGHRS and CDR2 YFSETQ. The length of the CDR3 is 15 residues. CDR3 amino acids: CASSLEWTRGYEQFF. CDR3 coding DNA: TGCGCCAGCAGCTTGGAATGGACACGGGGGTATGAGCAGTTCTTC.

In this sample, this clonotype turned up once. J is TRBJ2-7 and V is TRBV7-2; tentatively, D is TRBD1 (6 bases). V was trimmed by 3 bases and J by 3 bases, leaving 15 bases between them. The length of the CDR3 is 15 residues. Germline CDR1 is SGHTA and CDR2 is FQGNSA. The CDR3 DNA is TGTGCCAGCAGCTTGTACCGGGACACTGGCTACGAGCAGTACTTC. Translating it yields CASSLYRDTGYEQYF.

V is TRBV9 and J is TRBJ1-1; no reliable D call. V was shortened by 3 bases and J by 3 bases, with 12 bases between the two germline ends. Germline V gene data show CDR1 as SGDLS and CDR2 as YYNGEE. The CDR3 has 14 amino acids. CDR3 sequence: CASSAQVFDTEAFF. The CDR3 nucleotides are TGTGCCAGCAGCGCCCAGGTTTTCGACACTGAAGCTTTCTTT.

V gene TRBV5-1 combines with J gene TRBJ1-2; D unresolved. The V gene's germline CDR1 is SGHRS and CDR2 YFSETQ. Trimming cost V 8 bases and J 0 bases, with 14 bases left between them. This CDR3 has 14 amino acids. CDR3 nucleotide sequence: TGCGCCAGTTCCGAATTATCCCCTAACTATGGCTACACCTTC. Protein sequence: CASSELSPNYGYTF.

CDR3 nucleotide sequence: TGTGCCAGCAGCGACATAGCCCTAAGTAGCTACACCTTC. It encodes CASSDIALSSYTF. The chain recombines TRBV7-9 with TRBJ1-2; D not certain. V lost 5 bases, J lost 9 bases, and 16 bases lay in between. Germline CDR1 and CDR2: SEHNR and FQNEAQ (reference sequence). This CDR3 has 13 residues. Together with reference TRBV7-9 and TRBJ1-2, the CDR3 gives the full variable domain: DTGVSQNPRHKITKRGQNVTFRCDPISEHNRLYWYRQTLGQGPEFLTYFQNEAQLEKSRLLSDRFSAERPKGSFSTLEIQRTEQGDSAMYLCASSDIALSSYTFGSGTRLTVV.

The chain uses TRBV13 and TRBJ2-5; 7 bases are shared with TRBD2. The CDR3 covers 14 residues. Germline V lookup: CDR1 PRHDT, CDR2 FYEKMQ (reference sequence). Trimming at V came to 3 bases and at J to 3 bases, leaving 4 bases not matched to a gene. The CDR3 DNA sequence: TGTGCCAGCAGCTTGGGAGGGAGGGAAGAGACCCAGTACTTC. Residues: CASSLGGREETQYF.